These 12 T cell receptor beta chains were all obtained from the same sample, sequenced in a study of beta chain features in type 1 diabetes. Isolated RNA was reverse transcribed in full, so expressed TCRB transcripts were sequenced. Sequencing was performed with immunoSEQ multiplex PCR; in TCRdb, only in-frame clones are kept and a portion is missing. The data hold about 240,000 clones, with approximately 15% observed a single time. Antigens for these TCRs are unknown. Study-wide points: Shorter TCRB CDR3s, moderately but significantly so, marked every one of the four CD4+ subsets in Type 1 diabetes patients.

Input material: naive CD4+ T cells from blood. The receptors stem from a man younger than 40 with type 1 diabetes.

This clone was counted only a few times. This chain uses TRBV18 with TRBJ2-3, with TRBD1 identical over 8 bases. The CDR3 is 15 residues long. V gave up 0 bases and J gave up 8 bases; unmatched junction bases: 7. Germline V gives CDR1 KGHSH, CDR2 LQKENI. The CDR3: CASSPPGTGGVTQYF. The CDR3 bases are TGTGCCAGCTCACCACCTGGAACAGGGGGAGTTACGCAGTATTTT. The whole variable domain, remainder taken from reference TRBV18 and TRBJ2-3, is NAGVMQNPRHLVRRRGQEARLRCSPMKGHSHVYWYRQLPEEGLKFMVYLQKENIIDESGMPKERFSAEFPKEGPSILRIQQVVRGDSAAYFCASSPPGTGGVTQYFGPGTRLTVL.

This clone was seen more than once but under ten times. The V call is TRBV4-1, the J call TRBJ2-1; D is perhaps TRBD2 (5 bases). Germline loops: CDR1 MGHRA, CDR2 YSYEKL. V was pared by 4 bases and J by 2 bases, with 15 bases between. This CDR3 spans 16 amino acids. The CDR3 region has the DNA TGCGCCAGCAGCCCCTCGGATGGGCGGGCCTACAATGAGCAGTTCTTC. Translating gives CASSPSDGRAYNEQFF.

This clone was seen a handful of times. The rearrangement links TRBV7-2 to TRBJ2-7, with 7 bases that match TRBD1. Looked up from germline, CDR1 is SGHTA and CDR2 is FQGNSA. The CDR3 has 14 residues. After removal of 5 bases from V and 2 bases from J, the junction contained 6 bases not matched to a gene. CDR3 residues: CASSPRTGPYEQYF. CDR3 nucleotide sequence: TGTGCCAGCAGCCCCAGGACAGGACCCTACGAGCAGTACTTC.

This clone was seen a handful of times. This chain connects TRBV9 to TRBJ2-6; 9 nucleotides align to TRBD1. Germline CDR1 and CDR2: SGDLS and YYNGEE. The J segment lost 2 bases and the V segment lost 4 bases, leaving 10 bases of the junction unmatched. This CDR3 contains 18 residues. The CDR3 spells CASSTRQGGPPGANVLTF. Written as DNA, the CDR3 is TGTGCCAGCAGCACTAGACAGGGGGGCCCCCCTGGGGCCAACGTCCTGACTTTC.

The CDR3 DNA reads as TGTGCTAGTGGTTCCCCCGAATCGACGGGTAATTCACCCCTCCACTTT. Protein: CASGSPESTGNSPLHF. The chain couples TRBV12-5 to TRBJ1-6, with D unclear. Per germline, CDR1 LGHNT and CDR2 FRNRAP. This CDR3 has 16 residues. Trimming took off 4 bases at V and 6 bases at J, with 16 bases between the two ends.

The chain uses TRBV4-1 and TRBJ2-6; a possible D gene is TRBD2 (6 bases). V gave up 2 bases and J gave up 0 bases, with 11 bases separating them. There are 17 residues in the CDR3. Germline CDR1 is MGHRA and CDR2 is YSYEKL. As DNA, the CDR3 is TGCGCCAGCAGCCAATCGGGACTCCGCTCTGGGGCCAACGTCCTGACTTTC. Protein: CASSQSGLRSGANVLTF.

The chain uses TRBV19 and TRBJ2-5; D perhaps matches TRBD1 (5 bases). The V gene lost 4 bases and the J gene lost 2 bases, with 11 bases spanning the gap. Germline CDR1 is LNHDA and CDR2 is SQIVND (reference sequence). The CDR3 runs to 14 residues. CDR3: CASSNRLPQETQYF. The CDR3 coding sequence is TGTGCCAGTAGTAACAGGCTCCCTCAAGAGACCCAGTACTTC.

The table lists this clone with a few counts. The V call is TRBV11-2, the J call TRBJ1-1; unclear D gene. Germline CDR1 and CDR2: SGHAT and FQNNGV. Trimming removed 1 base at V and 6 bases at J, with 12 bases between. The CDR3 runs to 14 residues. As DNA, the CDR3 is TGTGCCAGCAGCTTAGCGCTGGGAGGGTCTGAAGCTTTCTTT. Translating it yields CASSLALGGSEAFF. Filled out from reference TRBV11-2 and TRBJ1-1, the complete variable domain reads EAGVAQSPRYKIIEKRQSVAFWCNPISGHATLYWYQQILGQGPKLLIQFQNNGVVDDSQLPKDRFSAERLKGVDSTLKIQPAKLEDSAVYLCASSLALGGSEAFFGQGTRLTVV.

This rearrangement joins TRBV19 to TRBJ1-1, with 11 bases aligning to TRBD1. Germline V gene lookup returns CDR1 LNHDA and CDR2 SQIVND (reference sequence). This CDR3 is 15 amino acids long. With 6 bases clipped from V and 4 bases from J, the junction kept 7 bases outside the gene matches. The CDR3 spells CASSPLGTGGTEAFF. Here the CDR3 DNA reads TGTGCCAGTAGCCCTCTCGGGACAGGGGGCACTGAAGCTTTCTTT.

This chain uses TRBV7-2 with TRBJ2-1; 7 bases line up with TRBD2. CDR1 is SGHTA and CDR2 is FQGNSA in the germline V gene. The length of the CDR3 is 18 residues. V gave up 1 base and J gave up 0 bases; unmatched junction bases: 9. This CDR3 is CASSLGPLAASSYNEQFF. In DNA form, the CDR3 reads TGTGCCAGCAGCTTAGGTCCGCTAGCGGCTTCCTCCTACAATGAGCAGTTCTTC.

This sequence joins TRBV19 and TRBJ1-2; TRBD1 aligns across 8 bases. CDR1 LNHDA and CDR2 SQIVND come from the germline V gene (reference sequence). CDR3 length equals 12 residues. The V gene end was trimmed by 7 bases and the J gene end by 8 bases; junction bases not matched to a gene: 6. As DNA, the CDR3 is TGTGCCAGTACCGCGGACAGGGACGGCTACACCTTC. It translates to CASTADRDGYTF.

The chain couples TRBV6-1 to TRBJ1-2, with 9 bases identical to TRBD1. Germline-derived CDR1 and CDR2 are MNHNS and SASEGT. The length of the CDR3 is 12 residues. Trimming cost V 10 bases and J 5 bases; bases outside gene matches: 5. The CDR3 DNA reads TGTGCCACCTGGGACAGGGATTATGGCTACACCTTC. This encodes CATWDRDYGYTF.